The source of this T cell receptor (beta chain) is a study of blood T cell repertoires in COVID-19. About the research overall: The samples span acute and convalescent COVID-19 from the United States, Italy and Spain. PBMCs, B-cell-depleted T cells, or T cells were the source of the cDNA or gDNA that made up the material.

Methods used by the authors: Reference gene primer amplification gave estimated nucleated cell counts. Clones were sequenced by immunoSEQ multiplex PCR, and TCRdb holds only the in-frame ones, with some missing. V, J and clone size are those of that table, while D and trimming were read from the DNA. Of tens of thousands of clones listed, more than 65% were seen once; the top ten hold approximately 9.2%. CDR1 SGDLS and CDR2 YYNGEE come from the germline V gene. CDR3 size: 16 residues. Unmatched junction bases numbered 9, after V lost 4 bases and J lost 3 bases. This TCR was recovered from a woman aged 45-60 years with acute or convalescent COVID-19. The rearrangement uses TRBV9 and TRBJ1-2, with TRBD1 identical over 10 bases. What was sequenced was peripheral blood. CDR3 in amino acids: CASSSRTGGLDYGYTF. The CDR3 region has the DNA TGTGCCAGCAGCTCTCGGACAGGGGGGTTGGACTATGGCTACACCTTC. Full variable domain (missing parts from reference TRBV9 and TRBJ1-2): DSGVTQTPKHLITATGQRVTLRCSPRSGDLSVYWYQQSLDQGLQFLIQYYNGEERAKGNILERFSAQQFPDLHSELNLSSLELGDSALYFCASSSRTGGLDYGYTFGSGTRLTVV.